Listed here is a single T cell receptor (beta chain). This specimen comes from a study of blood T cell repertoires in COVID-19. Study details: Material from acute and convalescent COVID-19 was sourced from the United States, Italy and Spain. In each case, the material was cDNA or gDNA derived from T cells, B-cell-depleted T cells, or PBMCs.

Profiling relied on immunoSEQ multiplex PCR, and the TCRdb table lists in-frame clones only, not all of them. The sample has 250,000 to 350,000 clones, roughly 90% seen once. The CDR3 loop spans 15 amino acids. The V gene's germline CDR1 is LGHNA and CDR2 YSLEER. The junction had 5 bases not matched to a gene; V was cut back by 0 bases and J by 6 bases. The chain joins TRBV4-3 to TRBJ2-3; 8 bases fit TRBD2. This sequence was found in a woman aged 60 to 75 with acute or convalescent COVID-19. Input material: peripheral blood. This CDR3 reads CASSQDGSGGDTQYF. The CDR3 DNA is TGCGCCAGCAGCCAAGATGGCAGCGGGGGCGATACGCAGTATTTT.